The 25 T cell receptor beta chains below were found in one sample sequenced in a study of memory CD4+ T cells and cytomegalovirus serostatus. Single viable CD3+CD4+CD8-CD45RO+ cells were sorted as the memory CD4+ T cells. Profiled with immunoSEQ multiplex PCR; TCRdb holds only in-frame clones, not every one. The sample carries fewer than 90,000 clones, roughly 80% recorded once. Source material: memory CD4+ T cells from blood. Receptor source: an adult in good health and CMV-seropositive.

The V gene is TRBV19, the J gene TRBJ2-1; 14 bases align to TRBD2. The CDR3 runs to 16 residues. V was clipped by 4 bases and J by 7 bases; unmatched bases: 6. Germline loops: CDR1 LNHDA, CDR2 SQIVND (reference sequence). The CDR3: CASSREGLAGVNEQFF. The CDR3 DNA is TGTGCCAGTAGTAGAGAGGGACTAGCGGGAGTTAATGAGCAGTTCTTC.

This clone was seen only a few times. The V and J genes are TRBV19 and TRBJ2-1; TRBD2 aligns across 7 bases. V dropped 6 bases and J dropped 4; count of bases not matched to a gene: 3. Germline assignment: CDR1 LNHDA and CDR2 SQIVND (reference sequence). CDR3 size: 13 residues. The CDR3 here is CASRAGRYNEQFF. Written as DNA, the CDR3 is TGTGCCAGTAGGGCCGGGAGGTACAATGAGCAGTTCTTC. Filled out from reference TRBV19 and TRBJ2-1, the complete variable domain reads DGGITQSPKYLFRKEGQNVTLSCEQNLNHDAMYWYRQDPGQGLRLIYYSQIVNDFQKGDIAEGYSVSREKKESFPLTVTSAQKNPTAFYLCASRAGRYNEQFFGPGTRLTVL.

This chain joins TRBV29-1 and TRBJ1-1; a weak D match, TRBD1 (6 bases). V was pared by 4 bases and J by 1 base, with 7 bases between. The CDR3 has 12 amino acids. Germline loops: CDR1 SQVTM, CDR2 ANQGSEA. The CDR3 spells CSVAGANTEAFF. CDR3 nucleotides: TGCAGCGTTGCGGGGGCGAACACTGAAGCTTTCTTT.

This chain uses TRBV28 with TRBJ1-1, with D possibly TRBD1 on 5 matching bases. In germline, CDR1 is MDHEN, CDR2 SYDVKM. CDR3 length: 17 amino acids. V was shortened by 7 bases and J by 5 bases, with 26 bases between the two germline ends. DNA for the CDR3: TGTGCCAGCACCGACTACAAGGGAAGATCCGGGGGGACTGAAGCTTTCTTT. Translation: CASTDYKGRSGGTEAFF. The full variable domain, its missing parts supplied by reference TRBV28 and TRBJ1-1, is DVKVTQSSRYLVKRTGEKVFLECVQDMDHENMFWYRQDPGLGLRLIYFSYDVKMKEKGDIPEGYSVSREKKERFSLILESASTNQTSMYLCASTDYKGRSGGTEAFFGQGTRLTVV.

This clone was seen a few times. V usage is TRBV19 and J usage is TRBJ1-1; D is possibly TRBD1 (6 bases). CDR3 size: 13 residues. Germline V gives CDR1 LNHDA, CDR2 SQIVND (reference sequence). The V end was cut by 7 bases, the J end by 2 bases, with 11 bases between. The chain's CDR3 is CASTWTVNTEAFF. The CDR3 nucleotides are TGTGCCAGTACGTGGACAGTTAACACTGAAGCTTTCTTT.

The chain recombines TRBV7-6 with TRBJ2-7, with D unclear. CDR3 length: 13 amino acids. V lost 5 bases to trimming and J lost 7 bases, with 15 bases between them. CDR1 SGHVS and CDR2 FNYEAQ come from the germline V gene. The CDR3 spells CASSGYKAREQYF. The CDR3 region has the DNA TGTGCCAGCAGCGGTTACAAGGCTAGAGAGCAGTACTTC.

This chain joins TRBV28 and TRBJ1-1; 7 bases line up with TRBD1. The V gene end was trimmed by 7 bases and the J gene end by 5 bases; junction bases not matched to a gene: 4. The germline CDR1 and CDR2 sequences are MDHEN and SYDVKM. The CDR3 covers 12 residues. CDR3 nucleotides: TGTGCCAGCAATCGCAGGGGGACTGAAGCTTTCTTT. This codes for CASNRRGTEAFF.

The gene calls are TRBV5-5 and TRBJ2-2; D is unclear. V lost 4 bases and J lost 2, with 12 bases in between. Per germline, CDR1 SGHKS and CDR2 YYEKEE (reference sequence). The CDR3 is made up of 15 amino acids. The CDR3 coding sequence is TGTGCCAGCAGCCTTGGTTCTTTTAACACCGGGGAGCTGTTTTTT. This translates into CASSLGSFNTGELFF.

The DNA of the CDR3 is TGTGCCAGCAGCTTAGGCGCCTGGGGGCATAATGAAAAACTGTTTTTT. Translation gives CASSLGAWGHNEKLFF. This chain connects TRBV7-9 to TRBJ1-4; maybe TRBD1 (6 bases). CDR3 length: 16 amino acids. Germline V lookup: CDR1 SEHNR, CDR2 FQNEAQ (reference sequence). The V and J ends lost 1 base and 4 bases respectively, with 13 bases between them.

The chain uses TRBV30 and TRBJ1-2; no firm D call. Germline V gene data show CDR1 as GTSNPN and CDR2 as SVGIG (reference sequence). Between the trimmed V and J ends, which lost 1 base and 4 bases, there was a span of 10 bases. CDR3 size: 13 residues. The CDR3 DNA reads TGTGCCTGGAGTGACAGAGTAATCTATGGCTACACCTTC. This codes for CAWSDRVIYGYTF.

The chain carries TRBV7-2 and TRBJ1-1; a weak D match, TRBD1 (6 bases). The CDR3 is 15 amino acids. The V end lost 1 base, the J end lost 0 bases, and 9 bases lay between the germline ends. Germline CDR1 SGHTA, CDR2 FQGNSA. The CDR3 DNA follows: TGTGCCAGCAGCTTAGAAGGGGGTCTGAACACTGAAGCTTTCTTT. Translated: CASSLEGGLNTEAFF.

The chain uses TRBV7-9 and TRBJ1-1, with D unresolved. This CDR3 spans 14 amino acids. Deletions cut 6 bases from V and 4 bases from J, with 15 bases between. Per the germline V gene, CDR1 is SEHNR and CDR2 is FQNEAQ (reference sequence). As DNA, the CDR3 is TGTGCCAGCAGTCATTTACTTAAAGCCACTGAAGCTTTCTTT. Amino acid sequence: CASSHLLKATEAFF.

V is TRBV11-3 and J is TRBJ2-5; D not certain. V lost 5 bases, J lost 1 base, and 14 bases lay in between. The CDR3 has 15 amino acids. Looked up from germline, CDR1 is SGHNT and CDR2 is YENEEA. The CDR3 spells CASSPGPLPQETQYF. The DNA for the CDR3 is TGTGCCAGCAGCCCCGGACCGCTCCCCCAAGAGACCCAGTACTTC.

This clone was picked up a small number of times. The chain carries TRBV28 and TRBJ1-1, with D unclear. Germline-derived CDR1 and CDR2 are MDHEN and SYDVKM. Trimming took off 3 bases at V and 10 bases at J, with 9 bases between the two ends. The CDR3 is 11 amino acids. As DNA, the CDR3 is TGTGCCAGCAGTTTGAATAATCGAGCTTTCTTT. This encodes CASSLNNRAFF. Together with reference TRBV28 and TRBJ1-1, the CDR3 gives the full variable domain: DVKVTQSSRYLVKRTGEKVFLECVQDMDHENMFWYRQDPGLGLRLIYFSYDVKMKEKGDIPEGYSVSREKKERFSLILESASTNQTSMYLCASSLNNRAFFGQGTRLTVV.

This clone has only one observation. The V and J genes are TRBV30 and TRBJ1-3; D remains unclear. This CDR3 contains 13 residues. From germline, CDR1 is GTSNPN and CDR2 SVGIG (reference sequence). Trimming stripped 2 bases from V and 4 bases from J, with 9 bases between. For the CDR3, the DNA is TGTGCCTGGAGTTCTCACTCGGGAAACACCATATATTTT. It is translated as CAWSSHSGNTIYF.

The rearrangement uses TRBV7-2 and TRBJ1-3, with 8 bases that match TRBD1. V gave up 5 bases and J gave up 1 base; unmatched junction bases: 4. The CDR3 runs 15 residues. Germline CDR1 reads SGHTA; CDR2 reads FQGNSA. The CDR3 region has the DNA TGTGCCAGCAGCCAGGACAGGGTATCTGGAAACACCATATATTTT. Its protein is CASSQDRVSGNTIYF.

This chain uses TRBV5-1 with TRBJ2-5, with 7 bases identical to TRBD2. This CDR3 spans 14 amino acids. V lost 4 bases, J lost 1 base, and 4 bases stayed unmatched. Germline V gene lookup returns CDR1 SGHRS and CDR2 YFSETQ. The CDR3 reads CASSQRDPQETQYF. DNA for the CDR3: TGCGCCAGCAGCCAGCGGGACCCCCAAGAGACCCAGTACTTC.

The CDR3 sequence is CASSLGYNEQFF. CDR3 nucleotides: TGTGCCAGCAGTTTGGGATACAATGAGCAGTTCTTC. The chain joins TRBV28 to TRBJ2-1; D gene unclear. Trimming took 3 bases from V and 4 from J, leaving 4 bases between them. Germline values: CDR1 MDHEN, CDR2 SYDVKM. The CDR3 runs to 12 residues.

The chain employs TRBV7-6 and TRBJ2-3; D unclear. V lost 3 bases to trimming and J lost 2 bases, with 15 bases between them. This CDR3 is 16 amino acids long. CDR1 is SGHVS, CDR2 FNYEAQ, per germline. The CDR3 protein is CASSLRPRSFTDTQYF. The CDR3 DNA is TGTGCCAGCAGCTTGAGGCCGCGTAGTTTCACAGATACGCAGTATTTT.

This chain connects TRBV28 to TRBJ1-1, with D perhaps TRBD1 (6 bases). There are 16 residues in the CDR3. The germline gives CDR1 MDHEN, CDR2 SYDVKM. Trimming took off 3 bases at V and 1 base at J, with 15 bases between the two ends. CDR3 amino acids: CASSFVPGARNTEAFF. CDR3 sequence (DNA): TGTGCCAGCAGTTTCGTTCCAGGGGCGCGGAACACTGAAGCTTTCTTT.

This clone came up a few times. This chain uses TRBV30 with TRBJ1-1, with D unresolved. CDR3 length: 16 residues. Trimming stripped 1 base from V and 1 base from J, with 16 bases between. Germline CDR1 reads GTSNPN; CDR2 reads SVGIG (reference sequence). The CDR3 is CAWSETLSGGNTEAFF. As DNA, the CDR3 is TGTGCCTGGAGTGAGACTCTCTCCGGAGGGAACACTGAAGCTTTCTTT.

This clone was picked up one time. This chain uses TRBV7-8 with TRBJ1-3; unclear D gene. The CDR3 has 13 amino acids. Germline CDR1 is SGHVS and CDR2 is FQNEAQ. Trimming took off 3 bases at V and 8 bases at J, with 11 bases between the two ends. The CDR3 protein is CASSLLTWHTIYF. CDR3 DNA: TGTGCCAGCAGCTTGTTAACCTGGCACACCATATATTTT.

J is TRBJ1-1 and V is TRBV7-8, with unresolved D. Trimming took off 3 bases at V and 0 bases at J, with 5 bases between the two ends. Germline CDR1 is SGHVS and CDR2 is FQNEAQ. The CDR3 is made up of 13 amino acids. The CDR3 region has the DNA TGTGCCAGCAGCTTTAATCTGAACACTGAAGCTTTCTTT. Translation gives CASSFNLNTEAFF.

The V call is TRBV11-3, the J call TRBJ1-3; the D gene is possibly TRBD1 (6 bases). V lost 0 bases to trimming and J lost 4 bases, with 13 bases between them. The CDR3 covers 16 residues. From germline, CDR1 is SGHNT and CDR2 YENEEA. CDR3 sequence: CASSLDPRGVGNTIYF. CDR3 nucleotide sequence: TGTGCCAGCAGCTTAGATCCGAGGGGGGTGGGAAACACCATATATTTT.

The J gene is TRBJ1-2, the V gene TRBV28; 7 positions agree with TRBD1. Looked up from germline, CDR1 is MDHEN and CDR2 is SYDVKM. CDR3 size: 14 residues. Unmatched junction bases numbered 7, after V lost 7 bases and J lost 2 bases. CDR3: CASTPGGRNYGYTF. The CDR3 DNA sequence: TGTGCCAGCACCCCAGGGGGGCGGAACTATGGCTACACCTTC.